What follows describes a single T cell receptor (beta chain). Antigen unknown. The entry originates in a study of T cell repertoires in cytomegalovirus infection. Whole-study findings and limits: HLA-C-restricted TCR beta clonotypes specific for CMV led the ex vivo response.

Trimming removed 4 bases from V and 5 bases from J; junction bases left unmatched: 12. CDR3 length: 16 amino acids. Per the germline V gene, CDR1 is SGHVT and CDR2 is SQSDAQ. TCRdb independently ran MiXCR on the reads; one entry per CDR3 protein. The sample holds about 47,000 distinct CDR3 sequences, roughly 19% seen once. This receptor was obtained from a human donor in good health (CMV status not recorded). Some clones in this sample may be carry-over from other donors' samples. J is TRBJ2-5 and V is TRBV7-4; 8 bases agree with TRBD1. The starting material was CD8+ T cells from cultured PBMCs, obtained from culture after CMV antigen stimulation. In nucleotides, the CDR3 is TGTGCCAGCAGCTCCCGCACAGGGGGGCTGATTGAGACCCAGTACTTC. The encoded protein is CASSSRTGGLIETQYF.